These 25 T cell receptor beta chains came from one sample sequenced in a study of radiation and T cells in renal cell carcinoma. The time point denotes: blood 4 weeks post-SBRT, at nephrectomy. Treatment given: 15 Gy SBRT to primary tumor, nephrectomy 4 weeks later. Libraries were prepared by immunoSEQ multiplex PCR; TCRdb keeps only in-frame clonotypes and omits some of them. The table includes over 120,000 clones, roughly 90% detected once. Sequencing was performed on blood, taken from a patient whose treatment included radiotherapy and nephrectomy. These receptors came from a woman in her forties or fifties with renal cell carcinoma.

V usage is TRBV9 and J usage is TRBJ2-3; 11 nucleotides agree with TRBD2. V lost 3 bases, J lost 1 base, and 1 base stayed unmatched. The length of the CDR3 is 15 residues. Germline CDR1 and CDR2: SGDLS and YYNGEE. CDR3 sequence: CASSGSGRGTDTQYF. CDR3 sequence (DNA): TGTGCCAGCAGCGGTAGCGGGAGGGGCACAGATACGCAGTATTTT.

The chain joins TRBV6-5 to TRBJ1-5, with 10 bases fitting TRBD1. Germline V gene sequence: CDR1 MNHEY, CDR2 SVGAGI. This CDR3 is 14 amino acids long. The V and J ends lost 5 bases and 6 bases, in that order; junction bases with no gene match: 4. The CDR3 sequence: CASSRTGGAQPQHF. CDR3 DNA: TGTGCCAGCAGTAGGACAGGGGGGGCTCAGCCCCAGCATTTT.

This chain joins TRBV5-1 and TRBJ2-2; D remains unclear. CDR3 size: 12 residues. Per the germline V gene, CDR1 is SGHRS and CDR2 is YFSETQ. Trimming removed 4 bases at V and 8 bases at J, with 9 bases between. The CDR3 DNA follows: TGCGCCAGCAGCCCCGATGAAGGGGAGCTGTTTTTT. Amino acids: CASSPDEGELFF.

CDR3 sequence (DNA): TGTGCCAGCAGCTTAGTAGGGTCCCGGCAAGAGACCCAGTACTTC. It translates to CASSLVGSRQETQYF. The gene calls are TRBV7-9 and TRBJ2-5; no clear D. V gave up 1 base and J gave up 2 bases, with 11 bases separating them. Per the germline V gene, CDR1 is SEHNR and CDR2 is FQNEAQ (reference sequence). The CDR3 has 15 amino acids.

The sample holds one count of this clone. The V and J genes are TRBV6-4 and TRBJ1-3, with D tentatively TRBD1 (5 bases). V lost 4 bases, J lost 4 bases, and 17 bases lay in between. Germline values: CDR1 MRHNA, CDR2 SNTAGT. The CDR3 sequence is 16 residues long. CDR3 residues: CASSVYAGPKGNTIYF. The DNA for the CDR3 is TGTGCCAGCAGTGTTTATGCAGGGCCTAAGGGAAACACCATATATTTT.

V and J are TRBV5-1 and TRBJ2-1; D ambiguous. CDR1 SGHRS and CDR2 YFSETQ come from the germline V gene. The CDR3 covers 15 residues. Trimming took off 4 bases at V and 0 bases at J, with 11 bases between the two ends. This chain's CDR3 is CASSPDGSSYNEQFF. The CDR3 DNA is TGCGCCAGCAGCCCGGACGGAAGCTCCTACAATGAGCAGTTCTTC.

The sample holds a few counts of this clone. The V call is TRBV7-9, the J call TRBJ2-7; D uncertain. CDR3 length: 12 amino acids. Germline CDR1 is SEHNR and CDR2 is FQNEAQ (reference sequence). V was pared by 5 bases and J by 2 bases, with 7 bases between. CDR3 bases: TGTGCCAGCAGCGTTGGGACCTACGAGCAGTACTTC. As protein: CASSVGTYEQYF.

This clone was counted a single time. The chain joins TRBV10-3 to TRBJ1-1, with TRBD1 matching 11 bases. From germline, CDR1 is ENHRY and CDR2 SYGVKD. This CDR3 is built from 14 residues. The J segment lost 8 bases and the V segment lost 10 bases, leaving 12 bases of the junction unmatched. The CDR3 protein is CATGLGQGAGEAFF. Here the CDR3 DNA reads TGTGCCACCGGGTTAGGACAGGGGGCAGGGGAAGCTTTCTTT.

This chain connects TRBV5-6 to TRBJ2-7; no definite D call. CDR3 size: 12 residues. The ends were cut back, 4 bases at V and 4 bases at J, with 9 bases in the middle. The V gene's germline CDR1 is SGHDT and CDR2 YYEEEE. The CDR3: CASSRVGYEQYF. As DNA, the CDR3 is TGTGCCAGCAGCCGAGTAGGGTACGAGCAGTACTTC.

The chain employs TRBV27 and TRBJ2-2; D remains unclear. Trimming took off 3 bases at V and 0 bases at J, with 20 bases between the two ends. In germline, CDR1 is MNHEY, CDR2 SMNVEV (reference sequence). The CDR3 runs 19 residues. The CDR3 DNA sequence: TGTGCCAGCAGTTTCCGGCGGTGGGCGGACCGATCGAACACCGGGGAGCTGTTTTTT. Its protein is CASSFRRWADRSNTGELFF.

J is TRBJ2-7 and V is TRBV29-1; 7 bases fit TRBD2. J lost 2 bases, V lost 4 bases, and 5 bases had no gene match. The CDR3 contains 13 residues. Germline V gene sequence: CDR1 SQVTM, CDR2 ANQGSEA. This chain's CDR3 is CSVAGRLTYEQYF. Here the CDR3 DNA reads TGCAGCGTTGCCGGGAGGTTAACCTACGAGCAGTACTTC.

V gene TRBV6-6 combines with J gene TRBJ1-5; D not resolved. CDR3 size: 16 residues. With 0 bases removed from V and 6 bases from J, the gap between germline ends came to 15 bases. Per germline, CDR1 MNHNY and CDR2 SVGAGI (reference sequence). The CDR3 DNA follows: TGTGCCAGCAGTTACTCTCCCACTTTCGTTGCTCAGCCCCAGCATTTT. Translating gives CASSYSPTFVAQPQHF.

Only one count was recorded for this clone. V usage is TRBV7-8 and J usage is TRBJ2-2; TRBD1 agrees at 9 bases. Germline lookup yields CDR1 SGHVS and CDR2 FQNEAQ. The length of the CDR3 is 16 residues. J was trimmed by 0 bases and V by 5 bases; bases with no gene match: 4. The CDR3 loop is CASSPGTGPNTGELFF. The CDR3 DNA reads TGTGCCAGCAGCCCAGGGACAGGGCCGAACACCGGGGAGCTGTTTTTT.

The chain is built from TRBV4-3 and TRBJ2-1, with 9 bases identical to TRBD2. The germline CDR1 and CDR2 sequences are LGHNA and YSLEER. CDR3 size: 13 residues. After removal of 1 base from V and 10 bases from J, the junction contained 2 bases not matched to a gene. The CDR3 sequence is CASSQGLADEQFF. CDR3 nucleotide sequence: TGCGCCAGCAGCCAAGGACTAGCGGACGAGCAGTTCTTC.

The chain has TRBV27 and TRBJ1-4, with D maybe TRBD1 (6 bases). Germline lookup yields CDR1 MNHEY and CDR2 SMNVEV (reference sequence). This CDR3 is built from 16 residues. Trimming removed 6 bases at V and 7 bases at J, with 21 bases between. The chain's CDR3 is CASRSGAERGFEKLFF. DNA for the CDR3: TGTGCCAGCAGATCCGGGGCCGAAAGGGGGTTTGAAAAACTGTTTTTT.

This sequence joins TRBV11-2 and TRBJ2-1; the D is unclear. Germline V gives CDR1 SGHAT, CDR2 FQNNGV. The CDR3 consists of 12 residues. V lost 3 bases to trimming and J lost 8 bases, with 8 bases between them. CDR3 in DNA: TGTGCCAGCAGCTTTGGACGGTATGAGCAGTTCTTC. This translates into CASSFGRYEQFF. Filled out from reference TRBV11-2 and TRBJ2-1, the complete variable domain reads EAGVAQSPRYKIIEKRQSVAFWCNPISGHATLYWYQQILGQGPKLLIQFQNNGVVDDSQLPKDRFSAERLKGVDSTLKIQPAKLEDSAVYLCASSFGRYEQFFGPGTRLTVL.

On this clone itself: The junction and the germline gene differ at one end; a read error may be behind it. The chain couples TRBV7-2 to TRBJ2-1; 9 positions agree with TRBD2. The CDR3 extends over 15 amino acids. From germline, CDR1 is SGHTA and CDR2 FQGNSA. For the CDR3, the DNA is TGTGCCAGCAGCGTAGCGAGCGGGGGGCTTAATGAGCAGTTCTTC. Translated: CASSVASGGLNEQFF.

The chain carries TRBV7-8 and TRBJ2-7; TRBD1 might be the D (6 bases). The CDR3 consists of 14 residues. The V gene lost 2 bases and the J gene lost 1 base, with 9 bases spanning the gap. CDR1 SGHVS and CDR2 FQNEAQ come from the germline V gene. CDR3 sequence: CASSLRDTSYEQYF. The DNA of the CDR3 is TGTGCCAGCAGCTTAAGGGACACTTCCTACGAGCAGTACTTC.

A note on this clone: One junction end disagrees with the germline gene, perhaps due to a read error. The chain is built from TRBV5-5 and TRBJ2-5; D not certain. The germline gives CDR1 SGHKS, CDR2 YYEKEE (reference sequence). This CDR3 region has 13 residues. The CDR3 region has the DNA TGTGCCAGCACCTTGGTCCGGGAAGAGACCCAGTACTTC. Translating it yields CASTLVREETQYF.

This chain uses TRBV28 with TRBJ2-7; 9 positions match TRBD1. Trimming at V came to 6 bases and at J to 2 bases, leaving 2 bases not matched to a gene. CDR3 length: 13 residues. The V gene's germline CDR1 is MDHEN and CDR2 SYDVKM. The CDR3 sequence is CASRDRGAYEQYF. In DNA form, the CDR3 reads TGTGCCAGCAGGGACAGGGGCGCCTACGAGCAGTACTTC.

The V call is TRBV15, the J call TRBJ2-2; possibly TRBD1 for D (6 bases). The CDR3 extends over 16 amino acids. Germline V lookup: CDR1 LNHNV, CDR2 YYDKDF (reference sequence). Trimming removed 0 bases at V and 4 bases at J, with 12 bases between. The CDR3 here is CATSRERTDLTGELFF. DNA for the CDR3: TGTGCCACCAGCAGAGAAAGGACAGACCTCACCGGGGAGCTGTTTTTT.

The rearrangement links TRBV6-1 to TRBJ2-5; D is unresolved. The CDR3 covers 15 residues. V was pared by 0 bases and J by 2 bases, with 10 bases between. Germline V lookup: CDR1 MNHNS, CDR2 SASEGT. This chain's CDR3 is CASSEAQGEQETQYF. As DNA, the CDR3 is TGTGCCAGCAGTGAAGCGCAAGGAGAGCAAGAGACCCAGTACTTC.

This clone showed up just once. The chain joins TRBV11-3 to TRBJ2-3; D remains unclear. The V gene's germline CDR1 is SGHNT and CDR2 YENEEA. This CDR3 has 13 amino acids. V was clipped by 1 base and J by 4 bases, with 6 bases between them. CDR3 sequence reads: CASSLAPPDTQYF. In DNA form, the CDR3 reads TGTGCCAGCAGCTTAGCGCCACCAGATACGCAGTATTTT.

The chain uses TRBV5-4 and TRBJ2-7; D gene unclear. The CDR3 covers 14 residues. With 1 base removed from V and 6 bases from J, the gap between germline ends came to 14 bases. Germline V gene lookup returns CDR1 SGHNT and CDR2 YYREEE (reference sequence). The CDR3 bases are TGTGCCAGCAGCTTGTTGCAGGTGCTGGGCGAGCAGTACTTC. It codes for CASSLLQVLGEQYF. Drawing the rest from reference TRBV5-4 and TRBJ2-7, the complete variable domain is ETGVTQSPTHLIKTRGQQVTLRCSSQSGHNTVSWYQQALGQGPQFIFQYYREEENGRGNFPPRFSGLQFPNYSSELNVNALELDDSALYLCASSLLQVLGEQYFGPGTRLTVT.

V usage is TRBV18 and J usage is TRBJ1-1; tentatively, D is TRBD1 (5 bases). With 8 bases removed from V and 0 bases from J, the gap between germline ends came to 10 bases. Looked up from germline, CDR1 is KGHSH and CDR2 is LQKENI. The CDR3 has 13 residues. The DNA for the CDR3 is TGTGCCAGCGGGGGGAATCTGAACACTGAAGCTTTCTTT. This codes for CASGGNLNTEAFF.